The entry below describes one T cell receptor beta chain. Antigen: not known. This specimen comes from a study of OX40 agonist ivuxolimab in advanced cancers. Overall study results and limits: CD4+ T cells averaged fewer expanded clones than CD8+ T cells. CD4+ and CD8+ blood T cells expanded clonally by week 6 at 0.1 to 3.0 mg/kg.

Produced via immunoSEQ multiplex PCR; TCRdb's table is partial and in-frame only. The sample holds under 25,000 clones, 65% to 70% seen once. The junction had 4 bases not matched to a gene; V was cut back by 8 bases and J by 4 bases. Germline V gene lookup returns CDR1 SNHLY and CDR2 FYNNEI. The CDR3 is made up of 13 amino acids. The chain carries TRBV2 and TRBJ1-1, with 10 nucleotides matching TRBD1. The clonotype originates from an adult with an advanced solid tumor such as melanoma, head and neck, liver or kidney cancer. The sequenced sample was CD4+ or CD8+ T cells sorted from blood, obtained in a trial of the OX40 agonist ivuxolimab. The CDR3 DNA reads as TGTGCCAGCGGGGGGGACAGGGGCACTGAAGCTTTCTTT. Translated: CASGGDRGTEAFF.